This T cell receptor beta chain stems from a study of identical twins. This CDR3 region has 14 residues. Germline assignment: CDR1 MDHEN and CDR2 SYDVKM. Trimming at V came to 7 bases and at J to 8 bases, leaving 7 bases not matched to a gene. A universal primer site came from template switching; cDNA carried unique molecular identifiers. TCRdb independently ran MiXCR on the 5' RACE reads; one entry per CDR3 protein. The table includes hundreds of thousands of distinct CDR3 sequences, 5.5% to 7% detected once. Study-wide results and caveats: Rather than following the same donors, the conclusions depended on cross-sectional statistical analysis.

This clonotype came up a few times. Its specificity is unknown. The same data also went into a second study, on yellow fever vaccine responses in identical twins.

The receptor was derived from a woman between 18 and 30 years old in good health. Sequencing input: memory (CD45RO+) T cells sorted from blood. The rearrangement uses TRBV28 and TRBJ2-2, with 10 bases aligning to TRBD2. The CDR3 DNA reads TGTGCCAGCAAAGCGGGGGGGCTTACGGGGGAGCTGTTTTTT. Its protein product is CASKAGGLTGELFF. Full variable domain (remainder filled in from reference TRBV28 and TRBJ2-2): DVKVTQSSRYLVKRTGEKVFLECVQDMDHENMFWYRQDPGLGLRLIYFSYDVKMKEKGDIPEGYSVSREKKERFSLILESASTNQTSMYLCASKAGGLTGELFFGEGSRLTVL.